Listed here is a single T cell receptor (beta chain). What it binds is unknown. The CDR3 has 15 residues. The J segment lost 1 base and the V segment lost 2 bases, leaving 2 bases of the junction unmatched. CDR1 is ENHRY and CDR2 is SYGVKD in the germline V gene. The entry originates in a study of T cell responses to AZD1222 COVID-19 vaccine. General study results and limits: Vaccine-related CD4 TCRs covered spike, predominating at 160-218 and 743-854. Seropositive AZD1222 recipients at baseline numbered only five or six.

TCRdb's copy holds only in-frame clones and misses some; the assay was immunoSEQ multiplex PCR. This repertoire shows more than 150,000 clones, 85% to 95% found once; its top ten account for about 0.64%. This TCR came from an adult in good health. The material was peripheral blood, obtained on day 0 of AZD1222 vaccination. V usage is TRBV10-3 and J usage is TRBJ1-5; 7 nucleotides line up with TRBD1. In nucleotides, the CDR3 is TGTGCCATCAGTGAGGCAGGGGGGAGCAATCAGCCCCAGCATTTT. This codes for CAISEAGGSNQPQHF.